Listed below are T cell receptor beta chains from one sample, sequenced in a study of blood T cell repertoires in COVID-19. Sequenced by immunoSEQ multiplex PCR; TCRdb stores in-frame clones only, minus some. The sample carries about 270,000 clones, roughly 90% recorded once. Sequenced: PBMCs or T cells enriched from blood (not recorded which). These receptors all stem from a woman aged 45-60 years who had recovered from COVID-19. Each CDR3 is given with its conserved first and last residue. D genes are given only for firm matches. Clone size, where shown, is once, few, many, or a class for clones that have expanded.

d_call: -
j_call: TRBJ2-5
v_call: TRBV3-1/TRBV3-2
clone_size: once
cdr3_aa: CASSQDIIWSQETQYF
cdr3_nt: TGTGCCAGCAGCCAAGATATAATATGGAGCCAAGAGACCCAGTACTTC

d_call: -
j_call: TRBJ2-7
v_call: TRBV28
clone_size: -
cdr3_aa: CASSSRGHDGSYEQYF
cdr3_nt: TGTGCCAGCAGTTCCCGAGGACACGATGGGTCCTACGAGCAGTACTTC

d_call: -
j_call: TRBJ2-3
v_call: TRBV7-3
clone_size: -
cdr3_aa: CASSLRQTGTDTQYF
cdr3_nt: TGTGCCAGCAGCTTAAGACAGACAGGCACAGATACGCAGTATTTT

d_call: TRBD1
j_call: TRBJ1-2
v_call: TRBV19
clone_size: -
cdr3_aa: CASSLDREAGYTF
cdr3_nt: TGTGCCAGTAGTTTGGACAGGGAGGCTGGCTACACCTTC

d_call: -
j_call: TRBJ2-3
v_call: TRBV24-1
clone_size: once
cdr3_aa: CATSEGRLAPRRRTDTQYF
cdr3_nt: TGTGCCACCAGTGAAGGGAGGCTAGCGCCCCGGAGGCGCACAGATACGCAGTATTTT

d_call: -
j_call: TRBJ1-1
v_call: TRBV6-5
clone_size: -
cdr3_aa: CASRAAGGLTEAFF
cdr3_nt: TGTGCCAGCAGGGCGGCCGGGGGGCTCACTGAAGCTTTCTTT

d_call: -
j_call: TRBJ2-1
v_call: TRBV19
clone_size: -
cdr3_aa: CASSTRKRSNEQFF
cdr3_nt: TGTGCCAGTAGTACTCGAAAGCGTTCGAATGAGCAGTTCTTC

d_call: -
j_call: TRBJ1-1
v_call: TRBV5-1
clone_size: -
cdr3_aa: CASSYSENTEAFF
cdr3_nt: TGCGCCAGCAGCTATTCAGAGAACACTGAAGCTTTCTTT

d_call: -
j_call: TRBJ1-6
v_call: TRBV2
clone_size: -
cdr3_aa: CASSVTGRNSPLHF
cdr3_nt: TGTGCCAGCAGTGTCACAGGCAGAAATTCACCCCTCCACTTT

d_call: TRBD1
j_call: TRBJ1-1
v_call: TRBV5-1
clone_size: -
cdr3_aa: CASSNRQGGDTEAFF
cdr3_nt: TGCGCCAGCAGCAACCGACAGGGTGGGGACACTGAAGCTTTCTTT

d_call: -
j_call: TRBJ1-2
v_call: TRBV20-1
clone_size: -
cdr3_aa: CSTTDNYGYTF
cdr3_nt: TGCAGCACTACCGACAACTATGGCTACACCTTC

d_call: TRBD2
j_call: TRBJ2-1
v_call: TRBV11-3
clone_size: -
cdr3_aa: CASSFRGGLAGSPTYNEQFF
cdr3_nt: TGTGCCAGCAGCTTTAGGGGGGGACTAGCGGGAAGCCCAACCTACAATGAGCAGTTCTTC

d_call: -
j_call: TRBJ2-2
v_call: TRBV24-1
clone_size: -
cdr3_aa: CAISGPVRSGTGELFF
cdr3_nt: TGTGCCATCAGTGGACCCGTCAGGTCCGGTACCGGGGAGCTGTTTTTT

d_call: -
j_call: TRBJ1-1
v_call: TRBV30
clone_size: -
cdr3_aa: CAWSLGGARTEAFF
cdr3_nt: TGTGCCTGGAGCCTAGGGGGGGCGCGCACTGAAGCTTTCTTT

d_call: TRBD1
j_call: TRBJ2-7
v_call: TRBV18
clone_size: -
cdr3_aa: CASSPSGQGRVQYF
cdr3_nt: TGTGCCAGCTCACCATCGGGACAGGGGAGGGTGCAGTACTTC

d_call: -
j_call: TRBJ2-7
v_call: TRBV5-1
clone_size: -
cdr3_aa: CASSFSGGTGNEQYF
cdr3_nt: TGCGCCAGCAGCTTCTCTGGAGGGACGGGCAACGAGCAGTACTTC

d_call: TRBD1
j_call: TRBJ2-7
v_call: TRBV28
clone_size: -
cdr3_aa: CASKGQGAIREQYF
cdr3_nt: TGTGCCAGCAAAGGACAGGGGGCGATTCGGGAGCAGTACTTC

d_call: TRBD1
j_call: TRBJ2-5
v_call: TRBV11-2
clone_size: -
cdr3_aa: CASSRRDRVETQYF
cdr3_nt: TGTGCCAGCAGCCGCCGGGACAGGGTTGAGACCCAGTACTTC

d_call: TRBD2
j_call: TRBJ2-4
v_call: TRBV19
clone_size: -
cdr3_aa: CASSKSGTSGRAGSKNIQYF
cdr3_nt: TGTGCCAGTAGTAAATCCGGGACTAGCGGGAGGGCCGGGTCCAAAAACATTCAGTACTTC

d_call: -
j_call: TRBJ1-4
v_call: TRBV14
clone_size: -
cdr3_aa: CASSRGGANEKLFF
cdr3_nt: TGTGCCAGCAGCCGCGGAGGGGCTAATGAAAAACTGTTTTTT

d_call: -
j_call: TRBJ1-3
v_call: TRBV19
clone_size: -
cdr3_aa: CASRPPGPGNTIYF
cdr3_nt: TGTGCCAGTAGACCCCCAGGGCCTGGAAACACCATATATTTT

d_call: TRBD1
j_call: TRBJ1-1
v_call: TRBV5-8
clone_size: -
cdr3_aa: CASSDIAWTGLNTEAFF
cdr3_nt: TGTGCCAGCAGCGACATAGCATGGACAGGGTTGAACACTGAAGCTTTCTTT

d_call: -
j_call: TRBJ1-4
v_call: TRBV15
clone_size: -
cdr3_aa: CATSRDTPSTGLSNEKLFF
cdr3_nt: TGTGCCACCAGCAGAGATACCCCGAGTACAGGTCTGTCTAATGAAAAACTGTTTTTT

d_call: -
j_call: TRBJ1-4
v_call: TRBV5-6
clone_size: -
cdr3_aa: CASSSWGATNEKLFF
cdr3_nt: TGTGCCAGCAGCAGCTGGGGGGCAACTAATGAAAAACTGTTTTTT

d_call: -
j_call: TRBJ1-2
v_call: TRBV4-3
clone_size: -
cdr3_aa: CASSQEVTALSYGYTF
cdr3_nt: TGCGCCAGCAGCCAAGAAGTAACAGCCCTTAGCTATGGCTACACCTTC

d_call: -
j_call: TRBJ2-5
v_call: TRBV7-9
clone_size: -
cdr3_aa: CASSLAWTEQETQYF
cdr3_nt: TGTGCCAGCAGCTTAGCGTGGACAGAGCAAGAGACCCAGTACTTC

d_call: TRBD2
j_call: TRBJ2-1
v_call: TRBV10-1
clone_size: few
cdr3_aa: CDSGASGRRGRNEQFF
cdr3_nt: TGCGACTCGGGGGCTAGCGGGAGGAGGGGGAGGAATGAGCAGTTCTTC

d_call: -
j_call: TRBJ1-5
v_call: TRBV12-3/TRBV12-4
clone_size: -
cdr3_aa: CASSSDRFQPQHF
cdr3_nt: TGTGCCAGCAGTTCCGACAGGTTCCAGCCCCAGCATTTT

d_call: -
j_call: TRBJ2-3
v_call: TRBV27
clone_size: -
cdr3_aa: CASSLGQTSTDTQYF
cdr3_nt: TGTGCCAGCAGTTTAGGCCAAACGAGCACAGATACGCAGTATTTT

d_call: TRBD2
j_call: TRBJ2-1
v_call: TRBV5-1
clone_size: once
cdr3_aa: CASSFGGRGYNEQFF
cdr3_nt: TGCGCCAGCAGCTTTGGCGGGAGGGGCTACAATGAGCAGTTCTTC

d_call: -
j_call: TRBJ2-5
v_call: TRBV29-1
clone_size: -
cdr3_aa: CSVPLKGSETQYF
cdr3_nt: TGCAGCGTTCCCCTTAAAGGGAGTGAGACCCAGTACTTC

d_call: TRBD1
j_call: TRBJ1-2
v_call: TRBV15
clone_size: -
cdr3_aa: CATSTKKGADTNYGYTF
cdr3_nt: TGTGCCACCAGCACAAAAAAGGGGGCAGACACTAACTATGGCTACACCTTC

d_call: TRBD1
j_call: TRBJ1-6
v_call: TRBV5-8
clone_size: -
cdr3_aa: CASSPRGTYNSPLHF
cdr3_nt: TGTGCCAGCAGCCCCAGGGGGACCTATAATTCACCCCTCCACTTT

d_call: TRBD1
j_call: TRBJ2-1
v_call: TRBV24-1
clone_size: -
cdr3_aa: CATSPRGQGVKYNEQFF
cdr3_nt: TGTGCCACCAGCCCCCGAGGACAGGGGGTAAAATACAATGAGCAGTTCTTC

d_call: -
j_call: TRBJ1-3
v_call: TRBV2
clone_size: -
cdr3_aa: CASSDRAGNTIYF
cdr3_nt: TGTGCCAGCAGTGACAGGGCCGGAAACACCATATATTTT

d_call: TRBD1
j_call: TRBJ1-2
v_call: TRBV4-3
clone_size: -
cdr3_aa: CASSPLPGQNRYGYTF
cdr3_nt: TGCGCCAGCAGCCCCCTTCCGGGACAGAACCGCTATGGCTACACCTTC

d_call: -
j_call: TRBJ1-5
v_call: TRBV30
clone_size: -
cdr3_aa: CAWSGGYGPQHF
cdr3_nt: TGTGCCTGGTCGGGGGGGTATGGGCCCCAGCATTTT

d_call: -
j_call: TRBJ1-4
v_call: TRBV6-4
clone_size: once
cdr3_aa: CASSRGANEKLFF
cdr3_nt: TGTGCCAGCAGCAGGGGAGCTAATGAAAAACTGTTTTTT

d_call: -
j_call: TRBJ2-1
v_call: TRBV29-1
clone_size: -
cdr3_aa: CSVSLAVGHNEQFF
cdr3_nt: TGCAGCGTATCACTTGCGGTGGGGCACAATGAGCAGTTCTTC

d_call: TRBD1
j_call: TRBJ1-2
v_call: TRBV2
clone_size: -
cdr3_aa: CASSAGQLNYGYTF
cdr3_nt: TGTGCCAGCAGCGCGGGACAGCTTAACTATGGCTACACCTTC

d_call: -
j_call: TRBJ2-1
v_call: TRBV11-2
clone_size: -
cdr3_aa: CASSLARDTSYNEQFF
cdr3_nt: TGTGCCAGCAGCTTAGCCCGGGACACCTCCTACAATGAGCAGTTCTTC

d_call: TRBD2
j_call: TRBJ2-2
v_call: TRBV7-9
clone_size: -
cdr3_aa: CAIGLAGARAGELFF
cdr3_nt: TGTGCCATCGGACTAGCGGGAGCGAGAGCCGGGGAGCTGTTTTTT

d_call: -
j_call: TRBJ1-1
v_call: TRBV5-1
clone_size: -
cdr3_aa: CASSLAGISKNTEAFF
cdr3_nt: TGCGCCAGCAGCTTGGCCGGGATAAGTAAAAACACTGAAGCTTTCTTT

d_call: -
j_call: TRBJ1-5
v_call: TRBV6-5
clone_size: -
cdr3_aa: CASSYSWTASNQPQHF
cdr3_nt: TGTGCCAGCAGTTACTCGTGGACAGCTAGCAATCAGCCCCAGCATTTT

d_call: TRBD1
j_call: TRBJ1-6
v_call: TRBV30
clone_size: -
cdr3_aa: CAWSGPSSGTGSNSPLHF
cdr3_nt: TGTGCCTGGAGTGGCCCCTCGTCTGGGACAGGGTCCAATTCACCCCTCCACTTT

d_call: -
j_call: TRBJ2-7
v_call: TRBV19
clone_size: -
cdr3_aa: CASSTRGNSEQYF
cdr3_nt: TGTGCCAGTAGTACTCGGGGAAATTCGGAGCAGTACTTC

d_call: TRBD2
j_call: TRBJ2-2
v_call: TRBV24-1
clone_size: -
cdr3_aa: CATSDSSGDTGELFF
cdr3_nt: TGTGCCACCAGTGATTCTAGCGGAGATACCGGGGAGCTGTTTTTT

d_call: -
j_call: TRBJ2-1
v_call: TRBV18
clone_size: once
cdr3_aa: CASSTGTNSYNEQFF
cdr3_nt: TGTGCCAGCTCAACGGGGACAAACTCCTACAATGAGCAGTTCTTC

d_call: TRBD1
j_call: TRBJ1-1
v_call: TRBV29-1
clone_size: -
cdr3_aa: CSVRRSGTGGTEAFF
cdr3_nt: TGCAGCGTGCGGCGGTCAGGGACAGGGGGGACTGAAGCTTTCTTT

d_call: -
j_call: TRBJ2-5
v_call: TRBV5-6
clone_size: -
cdr3_aa: CASSLGLTMYQETQYF
cdr3_nt: TGTGCCAGCAGCTTGGGGCTGACTATGTACCAAGAGACCCAGTACTTC